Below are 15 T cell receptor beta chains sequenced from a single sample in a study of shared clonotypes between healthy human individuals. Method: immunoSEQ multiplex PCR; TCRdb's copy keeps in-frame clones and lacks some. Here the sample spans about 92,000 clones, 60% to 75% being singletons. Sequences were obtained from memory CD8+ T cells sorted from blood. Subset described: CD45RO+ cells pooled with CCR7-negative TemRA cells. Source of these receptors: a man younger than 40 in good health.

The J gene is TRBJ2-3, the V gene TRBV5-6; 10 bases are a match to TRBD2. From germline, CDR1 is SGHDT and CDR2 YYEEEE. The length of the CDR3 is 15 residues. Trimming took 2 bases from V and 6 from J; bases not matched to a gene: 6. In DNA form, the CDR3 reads TGTGCCAGCAGCTTTCAGCGGGAGGGTCGGGATACGCAGTATTTT. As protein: CASSFQREGRDTQYF.

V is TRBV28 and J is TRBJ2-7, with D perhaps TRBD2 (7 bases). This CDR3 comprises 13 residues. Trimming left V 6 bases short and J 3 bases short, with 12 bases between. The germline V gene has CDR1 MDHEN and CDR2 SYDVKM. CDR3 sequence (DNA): TGTGCCAGCAGAGCGGGACATCTCTACGAGCAGTACTTC. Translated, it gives CASRAGHLYEQYF.

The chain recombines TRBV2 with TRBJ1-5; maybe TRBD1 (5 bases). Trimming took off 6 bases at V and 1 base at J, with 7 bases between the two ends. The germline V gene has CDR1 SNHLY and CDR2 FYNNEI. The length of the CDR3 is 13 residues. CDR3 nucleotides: TGTGCCAGCAGAAGGGACAGCAATCAGCCCCAGCATTTT. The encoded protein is CASRRDSNQPQHF.

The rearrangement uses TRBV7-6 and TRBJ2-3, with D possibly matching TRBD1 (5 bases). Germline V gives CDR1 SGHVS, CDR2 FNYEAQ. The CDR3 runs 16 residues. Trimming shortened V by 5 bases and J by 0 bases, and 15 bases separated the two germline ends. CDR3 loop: CASSQGAAHSTDTQYF. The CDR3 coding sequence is TGTGCCAGCAGCCAGGGCGCGGCTCACAGCACAGATACGCAGTATTTT.

The DNA of the CDR3 is TGTGCCAGCAGCCCGTACACAGATACGCAGTATTTT. Translation: CASSPYTDTQYF. The J gene is TRBJ2-3, the V gene TRBV11-2; D gene uncertain. Trimming took 5 bases from V and 2 from J, leaving 5 bases between them. Germline V gene sequence: CDR1 SGHAT, CDR2 FQNNGV. The CDR3 runs to 12 residues.

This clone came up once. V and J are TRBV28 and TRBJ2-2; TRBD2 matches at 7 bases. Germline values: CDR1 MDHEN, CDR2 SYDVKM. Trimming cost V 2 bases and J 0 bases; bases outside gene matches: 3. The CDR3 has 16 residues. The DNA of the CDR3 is TGTGCCAGCAGTTTAAGTCTAGCGGCGAACACCGGGGAGCTGTTTTTT. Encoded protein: CASSLSLAANTGELFF.

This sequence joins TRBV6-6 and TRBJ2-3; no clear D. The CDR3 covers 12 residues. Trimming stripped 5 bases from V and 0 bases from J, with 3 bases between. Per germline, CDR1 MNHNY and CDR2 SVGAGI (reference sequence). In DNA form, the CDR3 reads TGTGCCAGCAGTCCCAGCACAGATACGCAGTATTTT. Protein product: CASSPSTDTQYF.

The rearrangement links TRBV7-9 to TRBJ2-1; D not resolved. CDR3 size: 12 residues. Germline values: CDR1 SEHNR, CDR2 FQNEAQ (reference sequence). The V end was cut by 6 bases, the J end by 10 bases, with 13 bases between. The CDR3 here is CASRDRYKEQFF. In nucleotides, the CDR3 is TGTGCCAGCAGGGACCGCTATAAGGAGCAGTTCTTC. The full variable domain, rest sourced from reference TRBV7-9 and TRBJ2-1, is DTGVSQNPRHKITKRGQNVTFRCDPISEHNRLYWYRQTLGQGPEFLTYFQNEAQLEKSRLLSDRFSAERPKGSFSTLEIQRTEQGDSAMYLCASRDRYKEQFFGPGTRLTVL.

The CDR3 protein is CASSEYPGAGDTGELFF. CDR3 coding DNA: TGTGCCAGCAGTGAATATCCCGGCGCAGGGGACACCGGGGAGCTGTTTTTT. V usage is TRBV25-1 and J usage is TRBJ2-2; a weak D match, TRBD1 (6 bases). V dropped 0 bases and J dropped 3 bases, with 14 bases sitting between them. The CDR3 sequence is 17 residues long. Germline V gene data show CDR1 as MGHDK and CDR2 as SYGVNS. The complete variable domain, with remaining parts taken from reference TRBV25-1 and TRBJ2-2, reads EADIYQTPRYLVIGTGKKITLECSQTMGHDKMYWYQQDPGMELHLIHYSYGVNSTEKGDLSSESTVSRIRTEHFPLTLESARPSHTSQYLCASSEYPGAGDTGELFFGEGSRLTVL.

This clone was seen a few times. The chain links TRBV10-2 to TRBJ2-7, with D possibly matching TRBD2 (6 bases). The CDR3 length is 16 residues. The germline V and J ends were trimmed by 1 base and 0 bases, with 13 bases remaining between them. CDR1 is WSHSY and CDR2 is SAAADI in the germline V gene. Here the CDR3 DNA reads TGCGCCAGCAGTGAGTGGGGTAGCGGATACTCCTACGAGCAGTACTTC. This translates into CASSEWGSGYSYEQYF.

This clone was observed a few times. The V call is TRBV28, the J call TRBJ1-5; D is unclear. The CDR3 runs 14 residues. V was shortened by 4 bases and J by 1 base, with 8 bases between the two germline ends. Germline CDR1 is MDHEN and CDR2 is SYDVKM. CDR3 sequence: CASSWLASNQPQHF. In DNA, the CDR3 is TGTGCCAGCAGTTGGCTGGCAAGCAATCAGCCCCAGCATTTT.

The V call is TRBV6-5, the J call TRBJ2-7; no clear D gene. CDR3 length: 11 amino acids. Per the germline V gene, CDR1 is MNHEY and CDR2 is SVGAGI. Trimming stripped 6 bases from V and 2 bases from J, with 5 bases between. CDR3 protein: CASSTAYEQYF. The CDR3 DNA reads TGTGCCAGCAGCACAGCCTACGAGCAGTACTTC.

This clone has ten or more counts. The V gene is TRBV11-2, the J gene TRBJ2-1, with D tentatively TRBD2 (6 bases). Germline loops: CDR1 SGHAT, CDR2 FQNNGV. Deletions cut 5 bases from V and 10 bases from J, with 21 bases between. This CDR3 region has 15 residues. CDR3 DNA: TGTGCCAGCAGCGATTCGGGACTCTTCTCCGGGGAGCAGTTCTTC. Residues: CASSDSGLFSGEQFF. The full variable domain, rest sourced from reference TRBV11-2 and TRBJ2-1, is EAGVAQSPRYKIIEKRQSVAFWCNPISGHATLYWYQQILGQGPKLLIQFQNNGVVDDSQLPKDRFSAERLKGVDSTLKIQPAKLEDSAVYLCASSDSGLFSGEQFFGPGTRLTVL.

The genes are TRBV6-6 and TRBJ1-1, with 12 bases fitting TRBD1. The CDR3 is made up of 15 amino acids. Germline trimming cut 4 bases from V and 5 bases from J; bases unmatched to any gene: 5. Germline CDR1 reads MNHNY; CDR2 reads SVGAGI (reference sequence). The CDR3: CASSFRDRGRTEAFF. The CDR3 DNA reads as TGTGCCAGCAGTTTCCGGGACAGGGGGCGGACTGAAGCTTTCTTT.

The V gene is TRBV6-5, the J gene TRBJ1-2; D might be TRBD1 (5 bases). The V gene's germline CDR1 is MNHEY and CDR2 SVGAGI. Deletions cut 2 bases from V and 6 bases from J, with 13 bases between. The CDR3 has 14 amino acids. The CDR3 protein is CASSYIGGSHGYTF. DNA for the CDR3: TGTGCCAGCAGTTACATTGGGGGTTCTCATGGCTACACCTTC.